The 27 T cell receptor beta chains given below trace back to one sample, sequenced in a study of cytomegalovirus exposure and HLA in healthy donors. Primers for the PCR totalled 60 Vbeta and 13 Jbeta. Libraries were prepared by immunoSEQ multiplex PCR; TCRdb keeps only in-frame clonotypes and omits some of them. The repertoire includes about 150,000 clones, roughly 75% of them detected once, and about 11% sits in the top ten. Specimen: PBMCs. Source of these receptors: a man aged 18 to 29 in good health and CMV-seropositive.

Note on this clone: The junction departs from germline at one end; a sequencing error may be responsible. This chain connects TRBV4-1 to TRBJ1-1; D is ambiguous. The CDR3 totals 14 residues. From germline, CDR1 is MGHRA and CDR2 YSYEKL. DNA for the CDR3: TGCGCCAGCAGGGAGGTACTAATGAACGCTGAAGCTTTCTTT. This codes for CASREVLMNAEAFF.

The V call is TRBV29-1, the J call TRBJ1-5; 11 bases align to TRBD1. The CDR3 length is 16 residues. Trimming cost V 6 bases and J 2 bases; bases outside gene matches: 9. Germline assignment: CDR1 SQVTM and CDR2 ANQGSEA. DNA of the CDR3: TGCAGCGTGAAGGACAGGGGGCCGGGAGGCAATCAGCCCCAGCATTTT. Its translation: CSVKDRGPGGNQPQHF.

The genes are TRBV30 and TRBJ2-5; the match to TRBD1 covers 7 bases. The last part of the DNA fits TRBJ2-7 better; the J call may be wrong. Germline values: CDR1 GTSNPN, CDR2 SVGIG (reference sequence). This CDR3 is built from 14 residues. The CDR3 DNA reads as TGTGCCTGGAGTGTACTAACAGGGGCGAGCGAGCAGTACTTC. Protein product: CAWSVLTGASEQYF.

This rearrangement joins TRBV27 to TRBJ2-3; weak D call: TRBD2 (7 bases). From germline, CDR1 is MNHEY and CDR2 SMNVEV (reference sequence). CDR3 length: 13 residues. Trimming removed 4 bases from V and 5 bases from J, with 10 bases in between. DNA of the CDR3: TGTGCCAGCAGTTGGGGGGGCGGAGATACGCAGTATTTT. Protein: CASSWGGGDTQYF.

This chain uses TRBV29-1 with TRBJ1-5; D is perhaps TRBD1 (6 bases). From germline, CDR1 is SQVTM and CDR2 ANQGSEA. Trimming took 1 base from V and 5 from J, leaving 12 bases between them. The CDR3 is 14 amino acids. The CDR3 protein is CSVEGQAPDQPQHF. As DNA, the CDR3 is TGCAGCGTTGAAGGACAGGCCCCCGATCAGCCCCAGCATTTT.

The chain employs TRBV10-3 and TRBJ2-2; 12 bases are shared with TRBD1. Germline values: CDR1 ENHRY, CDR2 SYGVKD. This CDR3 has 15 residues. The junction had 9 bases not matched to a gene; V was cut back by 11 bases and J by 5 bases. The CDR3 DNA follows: TGTGCCCATGGGACAGGGGGCGCGGTTACCGGGGAGCTGTTTTTT. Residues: CAHGTGGAVTGELFF.

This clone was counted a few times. Written as DNA, the CDR3 is TGTGCCAGCAGTTTATTTACCAGAACTGAAGCTTTCTTT. Its protein is CASSLFTRTEAFF. This rearrangement joins TRBV27 to TRBJ1-1; D not resolved. CDR1 is MNHEY and CDR2 is SMNVEV in the germline V gene (reference sequence). Trimming left V 1 base short and J 5 bases short, with 8 bases between. This CDR3 comprises 13 residues.

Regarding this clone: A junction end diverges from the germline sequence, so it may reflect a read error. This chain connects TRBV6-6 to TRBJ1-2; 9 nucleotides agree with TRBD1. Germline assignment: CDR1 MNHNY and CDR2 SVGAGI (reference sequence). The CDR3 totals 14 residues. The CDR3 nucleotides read TGTGCCAGCATCGGGACAGGGAGAGACTATGGCTACCCCTTC. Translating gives CASIGTGRDYGYPF.

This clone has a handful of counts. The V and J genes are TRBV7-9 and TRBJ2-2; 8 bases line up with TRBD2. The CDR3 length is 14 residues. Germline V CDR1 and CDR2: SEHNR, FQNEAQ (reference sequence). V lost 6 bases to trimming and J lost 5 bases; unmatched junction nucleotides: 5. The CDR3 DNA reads TGTGCCAGCAGGCGGGGACTAGATACCGGGGAGCTGTTTTTT. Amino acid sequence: CASRRGLDTGELFF.

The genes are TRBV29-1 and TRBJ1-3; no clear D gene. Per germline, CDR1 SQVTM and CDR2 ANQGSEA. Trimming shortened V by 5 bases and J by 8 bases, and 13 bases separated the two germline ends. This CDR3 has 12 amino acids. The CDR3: CSVRGLRDTIYF. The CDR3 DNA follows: TGCAGCGTTAGAGGGCTTAGAGACACCATATATTTT.

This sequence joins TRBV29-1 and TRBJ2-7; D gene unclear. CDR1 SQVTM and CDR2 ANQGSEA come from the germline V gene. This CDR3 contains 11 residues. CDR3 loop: CRSPCPYEQYF. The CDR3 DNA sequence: TGCAGGAGTCCGTGCCCCTACGAGCAGTACTTC.

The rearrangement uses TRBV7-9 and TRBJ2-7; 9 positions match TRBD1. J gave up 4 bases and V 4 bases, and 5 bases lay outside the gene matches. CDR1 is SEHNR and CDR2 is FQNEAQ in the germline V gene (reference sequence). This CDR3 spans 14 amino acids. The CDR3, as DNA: TGTGCCAGCAGCTACGGGACAGGGATGTACGAGCAGTACTTC. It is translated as CASSYGTGMYEQYF.

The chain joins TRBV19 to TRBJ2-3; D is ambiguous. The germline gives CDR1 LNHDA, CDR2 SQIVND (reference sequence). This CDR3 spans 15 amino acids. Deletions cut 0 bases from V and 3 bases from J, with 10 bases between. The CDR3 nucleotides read TGTGCCAGTAGTATAGAAGATAGCCGTACAGATACGCAGTATTTT. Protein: CASSIEDSRTDTQYF. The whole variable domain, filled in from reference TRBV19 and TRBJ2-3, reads DGGITQSPKYLFRKEGQNVTLSCEQNLNHDAMYWYRQDPGQGLRLIYYSQIVNDFQKGDIAEGYSVSREKKESFPLTVTSAQKNPTAFYLCASSIEDSRTDTQYFGPGTRLTVL.

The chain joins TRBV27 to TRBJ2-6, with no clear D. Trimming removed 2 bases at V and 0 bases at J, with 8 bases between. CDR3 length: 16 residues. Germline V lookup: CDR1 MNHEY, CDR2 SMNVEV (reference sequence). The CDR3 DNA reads TGTGCCAGCAGTTTAGCCCAACTCTCTGGGGCCAACGTCCTGACTTTC. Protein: CASSLAQLSGANVLTF.

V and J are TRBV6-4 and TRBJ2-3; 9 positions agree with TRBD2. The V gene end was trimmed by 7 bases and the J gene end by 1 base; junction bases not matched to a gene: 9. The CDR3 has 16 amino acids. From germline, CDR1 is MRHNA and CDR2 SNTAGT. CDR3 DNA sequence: TGTGCCAGCATCCCGGGGGGCGGGGGGGGCACAGATACGCAGTATTTT. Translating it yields CASIPGGGGGTDTQYF.

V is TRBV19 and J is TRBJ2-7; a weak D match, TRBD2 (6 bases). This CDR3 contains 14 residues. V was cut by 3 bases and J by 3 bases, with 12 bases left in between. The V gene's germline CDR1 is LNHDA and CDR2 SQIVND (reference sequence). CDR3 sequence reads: CASSIRDSLYEQYF. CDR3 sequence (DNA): TGTGCCAGTAGTATCCGGGACTCCCTCTACGAGCAGTACTTC.

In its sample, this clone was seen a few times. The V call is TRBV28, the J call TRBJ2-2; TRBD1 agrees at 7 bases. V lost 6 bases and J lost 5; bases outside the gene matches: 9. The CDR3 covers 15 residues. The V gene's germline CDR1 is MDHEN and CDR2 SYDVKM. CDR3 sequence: CASSLGTEQTGELFF. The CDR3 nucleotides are TGTGCCAGCAGCCTCGGGACAGAGCAAACCGGGGAGCTGTTTTTT.

The CDR3 DNA is TGTGCCAGCAGCTTGGAGGGCCGGGGGGGCAGAGCTGAAGCTTTCTTT. Protein: CASSLEGRGGRAEAFF. V usage is TRBV5-4 and J usage is TRBJ1-1; tentative D call: TRBD1 (6 bases). Germline V gene data show CDR1 as SGHNT and CDR2 as YYREEE (reference sequence). The V end was cut by 0 bases, the J end by 6 bases, with 18 bases between. This CDR3 comprises 16 residues. The full variable domain, with the rest looked up from reference TRBV5-4 and TRBJ1-1, is ETGVTQSPTHLIKTRGQQVTLRCSSQSGHNTVSWYQQALGQGPQFIFQYYREEENGRGNFPPRFSGLQFPNYSSELNVNALELDDSALYLCASSLEGRGGRAEAFFGQGTRLTVV.

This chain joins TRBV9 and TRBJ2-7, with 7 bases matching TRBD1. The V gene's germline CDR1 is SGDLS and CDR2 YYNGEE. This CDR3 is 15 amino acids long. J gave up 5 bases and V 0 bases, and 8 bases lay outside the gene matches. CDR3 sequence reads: CASSVVATGIHEQYF. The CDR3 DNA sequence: TGTGCCAGCAGCGTAGTTGCGACAGGGATCCACGAGCAGTACTTC.

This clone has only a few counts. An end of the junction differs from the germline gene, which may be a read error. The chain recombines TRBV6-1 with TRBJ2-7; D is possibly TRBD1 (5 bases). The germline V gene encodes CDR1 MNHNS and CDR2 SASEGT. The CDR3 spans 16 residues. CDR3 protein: CARSVGLGSPNYEQYF. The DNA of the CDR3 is TGTGCCCGCAGTGTGGGGCTAGGGTCACCTAACTACGAGCAGTACTTC.

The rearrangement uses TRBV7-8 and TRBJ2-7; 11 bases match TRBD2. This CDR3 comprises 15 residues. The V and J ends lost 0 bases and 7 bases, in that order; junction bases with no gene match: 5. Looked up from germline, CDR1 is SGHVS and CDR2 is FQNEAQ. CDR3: CASSLAWTSGLEQYF. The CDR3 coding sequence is TGTGCCAGCAGCTTAGCTTGGACTAGCGGGCTGGAGCAGTACTTC.

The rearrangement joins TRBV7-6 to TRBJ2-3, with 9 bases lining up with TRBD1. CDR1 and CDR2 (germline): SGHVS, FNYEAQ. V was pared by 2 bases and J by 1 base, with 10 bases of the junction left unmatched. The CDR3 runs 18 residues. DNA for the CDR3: TGTGCCAGCAGCTTAAGGGCCCCGGGACAGGGACGCACAGATACGCAGTATTTT. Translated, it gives CASSLRAPGQGRTDTQYF.

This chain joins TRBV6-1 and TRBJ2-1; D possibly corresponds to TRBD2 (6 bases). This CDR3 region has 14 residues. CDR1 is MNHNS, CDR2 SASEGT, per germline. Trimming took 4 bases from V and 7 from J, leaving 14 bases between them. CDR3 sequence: CASSVKRVGNEQFF. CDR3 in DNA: TGTGCCAGCAGTGTTAAGCGGGTGGGGAATGAGCAGTTCTTC.

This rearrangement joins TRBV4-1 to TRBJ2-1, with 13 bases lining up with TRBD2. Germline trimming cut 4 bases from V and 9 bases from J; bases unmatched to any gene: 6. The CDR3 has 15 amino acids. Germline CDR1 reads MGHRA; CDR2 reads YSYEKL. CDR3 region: CASSPGLAGDFEQFF. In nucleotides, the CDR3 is TGCGCCAGCAGCCCCGGACTAGCGGGAGATTTTGAGCAGTTCTTC.

CDR3 amino acids: CASILSGSRYNEQFF. The CDR3 DNA follows: TGTGCCAGCATCTTAAGCGGGAGTCGGTACAATGAGCAGTTCTTC. The gene calls are TRBV28 and TRBJ2-1; 8 bases map to TRBD2. CDR1 MDHEN and CDR2 SYDVKM come from the germline V gene. Germline trimming cut 7 bases from V and 4 bases from J; bases unmatched to any gene: 9. The CDR3 sequence is 15 residues long.

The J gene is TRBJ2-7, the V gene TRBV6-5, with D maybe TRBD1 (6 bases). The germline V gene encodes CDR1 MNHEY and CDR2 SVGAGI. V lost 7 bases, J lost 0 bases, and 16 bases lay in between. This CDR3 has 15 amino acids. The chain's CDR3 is CASTLKRGNSYEQYF. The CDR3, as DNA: TGTGCCAGCACCTTGAAAAGGGGGAACTCCTACGAGCAGTACTTC.

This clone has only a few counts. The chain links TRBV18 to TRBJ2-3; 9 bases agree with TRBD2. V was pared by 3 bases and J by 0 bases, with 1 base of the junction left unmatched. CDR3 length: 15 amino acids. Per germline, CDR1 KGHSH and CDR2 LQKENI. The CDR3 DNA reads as TGTGCCAGCTCACCTACTAGCGGGAGCACAGATACGCAGTATTTT. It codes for CASSPTSGSTDTQYF. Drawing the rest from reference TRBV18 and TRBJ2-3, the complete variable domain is NAGVMQNPRHLVRRRGQEARLRCSPMKGHSHVYWYRQLPEEGLKFMVYLQKENIIDESGMPKERFSAEFPKEGPSILRIQQVVRGDSAAYFCASSPTSGSTDTQYFGPGTRLTVL.